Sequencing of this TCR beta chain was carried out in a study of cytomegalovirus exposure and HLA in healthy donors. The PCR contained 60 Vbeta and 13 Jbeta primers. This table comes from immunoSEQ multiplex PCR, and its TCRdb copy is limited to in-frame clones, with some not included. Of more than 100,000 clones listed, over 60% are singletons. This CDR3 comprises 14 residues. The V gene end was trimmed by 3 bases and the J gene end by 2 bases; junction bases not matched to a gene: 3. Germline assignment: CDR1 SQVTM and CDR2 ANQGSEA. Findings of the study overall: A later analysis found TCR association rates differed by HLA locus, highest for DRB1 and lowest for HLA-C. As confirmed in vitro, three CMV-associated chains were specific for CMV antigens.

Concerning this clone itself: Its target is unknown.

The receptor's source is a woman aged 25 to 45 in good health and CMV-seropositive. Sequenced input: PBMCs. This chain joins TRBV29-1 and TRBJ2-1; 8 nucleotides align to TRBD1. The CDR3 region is CSVETGVPYNEQFF. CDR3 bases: TGCAGCGTTGAGACAGGGGTCCCCTACAATGAGCAGTTCTTC.